The clone carrying this TCR beta chain showed up just a few times. Its target is not known. The V end lost 1 base, the J end lost 0 bases, and 15 bases lay between the germline ends. The CDR3 has 17 residues. Germline V gene lookup returns CDR1 SGHDT and CDR2 YYEEEE. Each CDR3 protein is one row after TCRdb ran MiXCR on the reads. Of around 900,000 distinct CDR3 sequences in the sample, roughly 30% were seen once. The data originate from a study of T cell repertoires in cytomegalovirus infection. The chain recombines TRBV5-6 with TRBJ2-3; possibly TRBD1 for D (6 bases). Sequenced material: cultured CD8+ T cells from PBMCs, taken from culture after CMV antigen stimulation. The sequence was obtained from a human donor in good health (CMV status not recorded). Some clones in this sample may be carry-over from other donors' samples. CDR3 sequence reads: CASSLTVDSPSTDTQYF. The CDR3, as DNA: TGTGCCAGCAGCTTGACTGTGGACAGCCCAAGCACAGATACGCAGTATTTT.